Listed here are 12 T cell receptor beta chains from one sample, sequenced in a study of Ad26.COV2.S vaccination and SARS-CoV-2 variants. Treatment here: around 19 received Ad26.COV2.S at low or high dose, single or two shots; several received placebo; per-sample allocation not given. Vaccine and placebo recipients were sampled on day 63 after the first injection. Sequencing used immunoSEQ multiplex PCR; TCRdb keeps in-frame clones, though not all of them. The sample includes hundreds of thousands of clones, 70% to 90% of them seen just once. This specimen consisted of peripheral blood, obtained in a trial of Ad26.COV2.S vaccine versus placebo. Receptor source: a person between 18 and 59 years old who received the Ad26.COV2.S COVID-19 vaccine or a placebo.

The rearrangement uses TRBV6-5 and TRBJ2-2; 10 bases line up with TRBD2. The CDR3 loop spans 15 amino acids. Trimming cost V 8 bases and J 0 bases; bases outside gene matches: 3. Germline CDR1 MNHEY, CDR2 SVGAGI. As DNA, the CDR3 is TGTGCCAGCCGACTAGCGGGTACGAACACCGGGGAGCTGTTTTTT. It translates to CASRLAGTNTGELFF.

The chain combines TRBV4-1 with TRBJ1-5; D is possibly TRBD1 (6 bases). CDR3 length: 16 amino acids. Trimming took off 0 bases at V and 4 bases at J, with 13 bases between the two ends. Per the germline V gene, CDR1 is MGHRA and CDR2 is YSYEKL. The CDR3 spells CASSQDTGLANQPQHF. The CDR3 DNA is TGCGCCAGCAGCCAAGATACAGGGCTAGCAAATCAGCCCCAGCATTTT.

The rearrangement uses TRBV5-1 and TRBJ2-7; 9 bases are a match to TRBD1. This CDR3 region has 14 residues. The germline V gene has CDR1 SGHRS and CDR2 YFSETQ. V shed 4 bases and J 8 bases; nucleotides not matched to a gene: 10. CDR3 protein: CASSEGQGTGKQYF. In DNA form, the CDR3 reads TGCGCCAGCAGCGAGGGACAGGGAACGGGTAAGCAGTACTTC.

The CDR3 DNA is TGTGCCAGCAGCGGACAGGGGGAGTATGGCTACACCTTC. It codes for CASSGQGEYGYTF. The J gene is TRBJ1-2, the V gene TRBV5-6, with 10 bases that match TRBD1. Losses at the gene ends were 4 bases for V and 5 bases for J; bases not matched to a gene: 2. This CDR3 spans 13 amino acids. The V gene's germline CDR1 is SGHDT and CDR2 YYEEEE.

The V call is TRBV7-8, the J call TRBJ2-1, with 12 bases fitting TRBD2. The CDR3 runs 17 residues. Germline V gene sequence: CDR1 SGHVS, CDR2 FQNEAQ. V gave up 6 bases and J gave up 0 bases; unmatched junction bases: 6. In DNA form, the CDR3 reads TGTGCCAGCAGATTCCTAGCGGGGGGGAGCTCCTACAATGAGCAGTTCTTC. Translated: CASRFLAGGSSYNEQFF.

The rearrangement links TRBV6-6 to TRBJ2-3; D is possibly TRBD2 (6 bases). The CDR3 spans 16 residues. V lost 6 bases to trimming and J lost 0 bases, with 16 bases between them. Germline V lookup: CDR1 MNHNY, CDR2 SVGAGI (reference sequence). Written as DNA, the CDR3 is TGTGCCAGCAGGGACCTGTCCCGGGGGAGCACAGATACGCAGTATTTT. This sequence encodes CASRDLSRGSTDTQYF.

This clone is a singleton in its sample. The chain combines TRBV6-2 or TRBV6-3 with TRBJ1-1; 11 bases align to TRBD1. Trimming took 7 bases from V and 7 from J; bases not matched to a gene: 17. The CDR3 loop spans 17 amino acids. Germline assignment: CDR1 MNHEY and CDR2 SVGEGT. CDR3 coding DNA: TGTGCCAGCACCCCCGGACAGGGGGCGGAAAAGGAGAATGAAGCTTTCTTT. This gives the protein CASTPGQGAEKENEAFF.

This chain connects TRBV6-2 or TRBV6-3 to TRBJ2-1, with 11 nucleotides matching TRBD2. Germline V gene data show CDR1 as MNHEY and CDR2 as SVGEGT. The CDR3 covers 16 residues. J was trimmed by 6 bases and V by 2 bases; bases with no gene match: 6. For the CDR3, the DNA is TGTGCCAGCAGTTACGGGGTTAGCGGGGGGGGCAATGAGCAGTTCTTC. This codes for CASSYGVSGGGNEQFF.

The chain uses TRBV5-1 and TRBJ1-3, with D possibly being TRBD1 (6 bases). Germline CDR1 and CDR2: SGHRS and YFSETQ. The CDR3 extends over 15 amino acids. Trimming stripped 2 bases from V and 4 bases from J, with 13 bases between. The CDR3 loop is CASSLQGREGNTIYF. In nucleotides, the CDR3 is TGCGCCAGCAGCTTACAGGGACGTGAAGGAAACACCATATATTTT.

For this clone: The sample contains more than one DNA sequence encoding this CDR3. The chain is built from TRBV11-3 and TRBJ2-2; possibly TRBD1 or TRBD2 for D (5 bases each). Trimming took off 5 bases at V and 1 base at J, with 5 bases between the two ends. This CDR3 contains 13 residues. Germline values: CDR1 SGHNT, CDR2 YENEEA. The CDR3 is CASSGGNTGELFF. In DNA form, the CDR3 reads TGTGCCAGCAGCGGGGGGAACACCGGGGAGCTGTTTTTT.

V is TRBV29-1 and J is TRBJ2-3; 12 positions agree with TRBD2. The CDR3 spans 19 residues. CDR1 SQVTM and CDR2 ANQGSEA come from the germline V gene. Germline trimming cut 7 bases from V and 0 bases from J; bases unmatched to any gene: 17. The DNA for the CDR3 is TGCAGCGGATGGGATGGACTAGCGGGACCTTATTACAGCACAGATACGCAGTATTTT. Amino acids: CSGWDGLAGPYYSTDTQYF.

The rearrangement links TRBV5-8 to TRBJ1-4; D is unclear. Germline values: CDR1 SGHTS, CDR2 YDEGEE. This CDR3 comprises 15 residues. The germline V and J ends were trimmed by 4 bases and 0 bases, with 10 bases remaining between them. The CDR3 sequence is CASSPGGATNEKLFF. For the CDR3, the DNA is TGTGCCAGCAGCCCCGGAGGAGCAACTAATGAAAAACTGTTTTTT.